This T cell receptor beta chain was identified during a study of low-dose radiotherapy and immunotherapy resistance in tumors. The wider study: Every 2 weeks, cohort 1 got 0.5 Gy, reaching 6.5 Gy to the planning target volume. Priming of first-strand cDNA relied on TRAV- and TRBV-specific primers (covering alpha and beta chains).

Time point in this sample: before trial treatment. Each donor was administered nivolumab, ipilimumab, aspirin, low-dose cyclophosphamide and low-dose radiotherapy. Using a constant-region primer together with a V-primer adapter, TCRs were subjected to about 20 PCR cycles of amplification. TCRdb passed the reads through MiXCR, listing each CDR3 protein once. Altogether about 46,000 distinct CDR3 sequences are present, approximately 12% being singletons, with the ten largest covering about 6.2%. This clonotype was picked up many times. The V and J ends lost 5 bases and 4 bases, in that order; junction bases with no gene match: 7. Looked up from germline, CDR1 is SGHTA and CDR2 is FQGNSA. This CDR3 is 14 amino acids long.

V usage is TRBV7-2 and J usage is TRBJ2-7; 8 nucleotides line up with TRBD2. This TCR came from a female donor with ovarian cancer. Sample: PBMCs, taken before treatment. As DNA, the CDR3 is TGTGCCAGCAGCCCTCTCGGGGGGGCGTACGAGCAGTACTTC. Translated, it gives CASSPLGGAYEQYF.